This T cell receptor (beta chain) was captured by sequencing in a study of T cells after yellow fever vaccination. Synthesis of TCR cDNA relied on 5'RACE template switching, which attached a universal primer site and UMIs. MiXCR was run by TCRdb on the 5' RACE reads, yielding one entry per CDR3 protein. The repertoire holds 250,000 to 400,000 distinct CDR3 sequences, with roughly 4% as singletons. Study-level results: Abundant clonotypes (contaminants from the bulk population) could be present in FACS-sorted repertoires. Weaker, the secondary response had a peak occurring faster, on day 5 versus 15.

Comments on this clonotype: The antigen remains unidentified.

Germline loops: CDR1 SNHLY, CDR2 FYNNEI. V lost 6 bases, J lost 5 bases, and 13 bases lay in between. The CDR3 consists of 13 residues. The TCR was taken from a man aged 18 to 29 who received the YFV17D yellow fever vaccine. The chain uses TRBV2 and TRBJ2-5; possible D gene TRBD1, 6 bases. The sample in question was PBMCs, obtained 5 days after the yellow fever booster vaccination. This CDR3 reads CASSPDSSETQYF. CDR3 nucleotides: TGTGCCAGCAGCCCGGACAGTTCCGAGACCCAGTACTTC. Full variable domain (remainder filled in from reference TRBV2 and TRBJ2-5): EPEVTQTPSHQVTQMGQEVILRCVPISNHLYFYWYRQILGQKVEFLVSFYNNEISEKSEIFDDQFSVERPDGSNFTLKIRSTKLEDSAMYFCASSPDSSETQYFGPGTRLLVL.